The 15 T cell receptor beta chains given below trace back to one sample, sequenced in a study of blood T cell repertoires in COVID-19. Assay: immunoSEQ multiplex PCR; the TCRdb copy retains only in-frame clones and omits some. Counted here are about 280,000 clones, more than 75% occurring once; the ten biggest clones make up around 2.1%. The specimen was peripheral blood. The source of these receptors is a woman aged 30 to 39 who had recovered from COVID-19.

V usage is TRBV5-8 and J usage is TRBJ1-1, with D maybe TRBD1 (6 bases). Germline V CDR1 and CDR2: SGHTS, YDEGEE. Between the trimmed V and J ends, which lost 5 bases and 10 bases, there was a span of 12 bases. The CDR3 has 11 residues. DNA of the CDR3: TGTGCCAGCAGTAAAGACAGGAGAGCTTTCTTT. It is translated as CASSKDRRAFF. Complete variable domain (other parts from reference TRBV5-8 and TRBJ1-1): EAGVTQSPTHLIKTRGQQATLRCSPISGHTSVYWYQQALGLGLQFLLWYDEGEERNRGNFPPRFSGRQFPNYSSELNVNALELEDSALYLCASSKDRRAFFGQGTRLTVV.

This clone was seen only once. The chain combines TRBV9 with TRBJ2-2, with 9 bases fitting TRBD2. V lost 3 bases and J lost 6; bases outside the gene matches: 15. The CDR3 is made up of 18 amino acids. CDR1 is SGDLS and CDR2 is YYNGEE in the germline V gene. CDR3 sequence reads: CASSATDLAGTDAGELFF. The CDR3 DNA reads as TGTGCCAGCAGCGCCACAGACCTAGCGGGAACGGACGCCGGGGAGCTGTTTTTT.

The chain is built from TRBV9 and TRBJ2-2; D unresolved. The V and J ends lost 4 bases and 1 base respectively, with 5 bases between them. Germline V lookup: CDR1 SGDLS, CDR2 YYNGEE. The CDR3 contains 13 residues. CDR3 nucleotides: TGTGCCAGCAGCCCAAAGAACACCGGGGAGCTGTTTTTT. As protein: CASSPKNTGELFF.

This clone occurred once. The rearrangement uses TRBV3-1 (or the pseudogene TRBV3-2) and TRBJ2-1; D ambiguous. CDR1 is LGHDT and CDR2 is YNNKEL in the germline V gene (reference sequence). The CDR3 length is 14 residues. Trimming pared 3 bases from V and 3 bases from J, leaving 9 bases between. The CDR3 reads CASSQELVYNEQFF. The CDR3 region has the DNA TGTGCCAGCAGCCAGGAGCTCGTCTACAATGAGCAGTTCTTC.

The CDR3 DNA reads TGTGCCACCAGTGCCGGGACAGGTTGGGGCTACACCTTC. Translated: CATSAGTGWGYTF. This rearrangement joins TRBV24-1 to TRBJ1-2; the match to TRBD1 covers 8 bases. The CDR3 spans 13 residues. V lost 5 bases and J lost 8; bases outside the gene matches: 6. Germline V gives CDR1 KGHDR, CDR2 SFDVKD.

The chain is built from TRBV6-2 or TRBV6-3 and TRBJ1-5; 8 nucleotides align to TRBD1. Looked up from germline, CDR1 is MNHEY and CDR2 is SVGEGT. This CDR3 has 19 amino acids. J lost 2 bases, V lost 5 bases, and 17 bases had no gene match. As DNA, the CDR3 is TGTGCCAGCAGTCATAAAGCCGGGACAGGAATGGAAGGCAATCAGCCCCAGCATTTT. Its translation is CASSHKAGTGMEGNQPQHF.

The chain combines TRBV27 with TRBJ2-3; 9 nucleotides line up with TRBD2. The junction had 4 bases not matched to a gene; V was cut back by 0 bases and J by 6 bases. The CDR3 consists of 15 residues. The germline gives CDR1 MNHEY, CDR2 SMNVEV (reference sequence). Here the CDR3 reads CASSLSASGVDTQYF. DNA for the CDR3: TGTGCCAGCAGTTTATCGGCTAGCGGGGTGGATACGCAGTATTTT.

The chain employs TRBV7-9 and TRBJ2-1; no clear D. CDR1 is SEHNR and CDR2 is FQNEAQ in the germline V gene (reference sequence). The CDR3 spans 13 residues. V gave up 3 bases and J gave up 0 bases, with 3 bases separating them. CDR3 amino acids: CASSFISYNEQFF. As DNA, the CDR3 is TGTGCCAGCAGCTTTATCTCCTACAATGAGCAGTTCTTC.

This clone came up once. The CDR3: CASSQSDTPGNTIYF. The CDR3 DNA reads TGTGCCAGCAGCCAATCGGACACCCCAGGAAACACCATATATTTT. The chain links TRBV4-2 to TRBJ1-3; TRBD1 might be the D (5 bases). With 2 bases removed from V and 4 bases from J, the gap between germline ends came to 12 bases. The CDR3 is made up of 15 amino acids. The germline V gene encodes CDR1 LGHNA and CDR2 YNFKEQ.

This chain links TRBV19 with TRBJ2-7; 10 nucleotides match TRBD1. Germline trimming cut 4 bases from V and 1 base from J; bases unmatched to any gene: 7. This CDR3 comprises 16 residues. Germline V lookup: CDR1 LNHDA, CDR2 SQIVND (reference sequence). The CDR3 nucleotides are TGTGCCAGTAGTACGCGGGACAGGGGAGATTCCTACGAGCAGTACTTC. Translating it yields CASSTRDRGDSYEQYF.

This rearrangement joins TRBV6-5 to TRBJ1-5; D is perhaps TRBD1 (6 bases). Germline CDR1 and CDR2: MNHEY and SVGAGI. V was clipped by 8 bases and J by 3 bases, with 17 bases between them. This CDR3 region has 15 residues. The CDR3 sequence is CASEGGVRHNQPQHF. The CDR3 bases are TGTGCCAGCGAGGGGGGGGTTCGTCACAATCAGCCCCAGCATTTT.

The chain couples TRBV28 to TRBJ1-5; D remains ambiguous. The length of the CDR3 is 13 residues. V was clipped by 2 bases and J by 7 bases, with 9 bases between them. Looked up from germline, CDR1 is MDHEN and CDR2 is SYDVKM. CDR3: CASSLRPGQPQHF. Here the CDR3 DNA reads TGTGCCAGCAGTTTAAGGCCGGGACAGCCCCAGCATTTT. The whole variable domain, remainder taken from reference TRBV28 and TRBJ1-5, is DVKVTQSSRYLVKRTGEKVFLECVQDMDHENMFWYRQDPGLGLRLIYFSYDVKMKEKGDIPEGYSVSREKKERFSLILESASTNQTSMYLCASSLRPGQPQHFGDGTRLSIL.

The genes are TRBV4-1 and TRBJ2-3; 11 positions match TRBD2. CDR3 length: 16 amino acids. The germline gives CDR1 MGHRA, CDR2 YSYEKL. V trimming: 3 bases; J trimming: 9 bases; junction bases outside the gene matches: 11. The CDR3 DNA sequence: TGCGCCAGCAGCCAGACATTGACTAGCGGGGCGCGCACGCAGTATTTT. Translating gives CASSQTLTSGARTQYF.

This chain uses TRBV3-1 (or the pseudogene TRBV3-2) with TRBJ1-2; possibly TRBD1 for D (6 bases). V was cut by 5 bases and J by 2 bases, with 24 bases left in between. Germline V CDR1 and CDR2: LGHDT, YNNKEL (reference sequence). This CDR3 contains 18 residues. Here the CDR3 DNA reads TGTGCCAGCAGCACTCAGGGGCGCTTCGCGAGAGACAACTATGGCTACACCTTC. Amino acids: CASSTQGRFARDNYGYTF.

This clone was counted a single time. The chain employs TRBV28 and TRBJ1-2; D not resolved. There are 17 residues in the CDR3. Germline values: CDR1 MDHEN, CDR2 SYDVKM. V shed 5 bases and J shed 0 bases, with 19 bases lying between them. The CDR3 loop reads CASSLLIGGPTNYGYTF. Here the CDR3 DNA reads TGTGCCAGCAGTCTTCTCATTGGAGGGCCCACTAACTATGGCTACACCTTC.